A selection of T cell receptor beta chains follows, all from one sample in a study of blood T cell repertoires in COVID-19. Clones were sequenced by immunoSEQ multiplex PCR, and TCRdb holds only the in-frame ones, with some missing. Of about 130,000 clones listed, around 88% are singletons. The sample was peripheral blood. Receptors were obtained from a man aged 50-60 years with acute or convalescent COVID-19. Each CDR3 is given with its conserved first and last residue. D genes are given only for firm matches.

>TRBD1|TRBV28|TRBJ1-2
TGTGCCAGCAGCCGCGGACAGGCGGACCTCTATGGCTACACCTTC
CASSRGQADLYGYTF
>-|TRBV14|TRBJ2-7
TGTGCCAGCAGCCGCCGCCGTGAGCACTACGAGCGGTACTTC
CASSRRREHYERYF
>-|TRBV7-9|TRBJ1-1
TGTGCCAGCAGCTTAGGGCCCCGCAACACTGAAGCTTTCTTT
CASSLGPRNTEAFF
>-|TRBV10-3|TRBJ1-5
TGTGCCATCAGTGAGTCCACCGAGAAGCCCCAGCATTTT
CAISESTEKPQHF
>-|TRBV9|TRBJ1-4
TGTGCCAGCAGCCCTGGACTCTCCGGGGAAAAACTGTTTTTT
CASSPGLSGEKLFF
>TRBD1|TRBV7-9|TRBJ1-2
TGTGCCAGCAGCTTAGAATCGGGACAGAACTATGGCTACACCTTC
CASSLESGQNYGYTF
>-|TRBV11-2|TRBJ1-1
TGTGCCAGCAGCAAGACAGTTCTGAACACTGAAGCTTTCTTT
CASSKTVLNTEAFF
>-|TRBV9|TRBJ2-3
TGTGCCAGCAGCTCCCTAGCTAGCACAGATACGCAGTATTTT
CASSSLASTDTQYF
>-|TRBV27|TRBJ2-2
TGTGCCAGCAAACCCGGGAAGAACACCGGGGAGCTGTTTTTT
CASKPGKNTGELFF
>TRBD2|TRBV5-1|TRBJ2-3
TGCGCCAGCACTAGCGGGACACTCACAGCGGGGGATACGCAGTATTTT
CASTSGTLTAGDTQYF